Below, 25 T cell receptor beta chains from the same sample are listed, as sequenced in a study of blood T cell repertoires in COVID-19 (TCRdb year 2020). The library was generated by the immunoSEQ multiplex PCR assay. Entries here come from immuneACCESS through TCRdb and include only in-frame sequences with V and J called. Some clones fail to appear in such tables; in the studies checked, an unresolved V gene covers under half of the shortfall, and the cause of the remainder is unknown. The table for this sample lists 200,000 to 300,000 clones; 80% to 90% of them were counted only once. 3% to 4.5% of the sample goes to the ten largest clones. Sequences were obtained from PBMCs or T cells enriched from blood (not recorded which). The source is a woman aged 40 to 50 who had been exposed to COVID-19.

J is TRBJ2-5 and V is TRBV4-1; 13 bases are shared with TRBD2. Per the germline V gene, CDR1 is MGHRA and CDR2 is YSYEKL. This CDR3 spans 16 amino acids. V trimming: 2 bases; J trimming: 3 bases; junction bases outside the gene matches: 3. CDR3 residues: CASSQPGLAGKETQYF. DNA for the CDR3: TGCGCCAGCAGCCAACCGGGACTAGCGGGGAAAGAGACCCAGTACTTC.

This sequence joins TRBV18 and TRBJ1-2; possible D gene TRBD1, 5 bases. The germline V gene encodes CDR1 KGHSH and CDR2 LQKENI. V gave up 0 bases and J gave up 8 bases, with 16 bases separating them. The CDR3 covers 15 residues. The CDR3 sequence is CASSPPSIGASGYTF. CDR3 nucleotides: TGTGCCAGCTCACCACCTTCTATAGGGGCGTCGGGCTACACCTTC.

CDR3 sequence: CASMLKGQDEAFF. The CDR3 DNA follows: TGTGCCAGTATGCTGAAGGGACAGGATGAAGCTTTCTTT. The chain links TRBV19 to TRBJ1-1, with TRBD1 identical over 8 bases. CDR1 is LNHDA, CDR2 SQIVND, per germline (reference sequence). This CDR3 has 13 amino acids. With V trimmed by 7 bases and J by 7 bases, 8 bases remained unmatched.

Written as DNA, the CDR3 is TGCGCCAGCAGCAATGTGGGCAGGATGAACACTGAAGCTTTCTTT. This codes for CASSNVGRMNTEAFF. This chain links TRBV4-1 with TRBJ1-1; D remains unclear. The CDR3 contains 15 residues. CDR1 and CDR2 (germline): MGHRA, YSYEKL. Deletions cut 5 bases from V and 0 bases from J, with 13 bases between.

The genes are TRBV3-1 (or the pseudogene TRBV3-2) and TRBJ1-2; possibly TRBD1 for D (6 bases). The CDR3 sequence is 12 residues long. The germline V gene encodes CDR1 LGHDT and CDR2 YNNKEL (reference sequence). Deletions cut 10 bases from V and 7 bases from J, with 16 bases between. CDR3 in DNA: TGTGCCACCGAGGGTCTAGGGGGTGGCTACACCTTC. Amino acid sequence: CATEGLGGGYTF.

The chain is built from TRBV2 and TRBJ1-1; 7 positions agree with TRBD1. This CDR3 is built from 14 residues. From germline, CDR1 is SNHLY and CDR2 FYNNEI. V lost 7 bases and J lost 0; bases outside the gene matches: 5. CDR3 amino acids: CASTLDRVNTEAFF. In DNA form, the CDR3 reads TGTGCCAGCACTCTAGACAGGGTGAACACTGAAGCTTTCTTT.

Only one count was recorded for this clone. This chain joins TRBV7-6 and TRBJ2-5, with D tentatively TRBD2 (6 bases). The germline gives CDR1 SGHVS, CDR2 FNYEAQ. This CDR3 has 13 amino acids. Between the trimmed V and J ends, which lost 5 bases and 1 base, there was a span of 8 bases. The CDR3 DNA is TGTGCCAGCAGCGGGGGACTCCAAGAGACCCAGTACTTC. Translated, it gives CASSGGLQETQYF. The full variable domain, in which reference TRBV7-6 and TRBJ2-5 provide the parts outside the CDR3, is GAGVSQSPRYKVTKRGQDVALRCDPISGHVSLYWYRQALGQGPEFLTYFNYEAQQDKSGLPNDRFSAERPEGSISTLTIQRTEQRDSAMYRCASSGGLQETQYFGPGTRLLVL.

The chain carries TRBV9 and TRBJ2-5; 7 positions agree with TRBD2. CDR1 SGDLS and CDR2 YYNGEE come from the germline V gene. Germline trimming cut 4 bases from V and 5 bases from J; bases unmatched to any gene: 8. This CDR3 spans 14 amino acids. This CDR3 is CASSPQAGGETQYF. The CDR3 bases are TGTGCCAGCAGCCCCCAGGCCGGGGGGGAGACCCAGTACTTC.

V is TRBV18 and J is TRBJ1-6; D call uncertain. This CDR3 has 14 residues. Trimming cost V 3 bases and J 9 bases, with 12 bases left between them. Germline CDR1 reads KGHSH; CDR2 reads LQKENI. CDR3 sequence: CASSPTPLGSPLHF. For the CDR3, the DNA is TGTGCCAGCTCACCGACACCTCTGGGTTCACCCCTCCACTTT.

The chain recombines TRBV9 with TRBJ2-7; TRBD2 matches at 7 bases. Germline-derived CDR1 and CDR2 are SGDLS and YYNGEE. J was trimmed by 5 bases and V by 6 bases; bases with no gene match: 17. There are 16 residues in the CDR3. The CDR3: CASTQGEGMGSDEQYF. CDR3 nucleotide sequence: TGTGCCAGCACGCAAGGGGAGGGGATGGGCTCAGACGAGCAGTACTTC.

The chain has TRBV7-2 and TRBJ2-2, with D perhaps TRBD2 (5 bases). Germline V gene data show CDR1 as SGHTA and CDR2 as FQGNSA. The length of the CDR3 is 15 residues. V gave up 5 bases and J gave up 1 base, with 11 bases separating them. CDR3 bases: TGTGCCAGCAGCCACCGGACTGTGAACACCGGGGAGCTGTTTTTT. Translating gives CASSHRTVNTGELFF.

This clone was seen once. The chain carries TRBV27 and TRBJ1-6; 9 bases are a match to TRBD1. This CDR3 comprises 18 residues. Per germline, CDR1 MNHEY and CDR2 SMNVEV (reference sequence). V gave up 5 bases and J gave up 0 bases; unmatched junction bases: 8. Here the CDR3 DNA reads TGTGCCAGCAGTCCGGGGACAGGGCAGCTCTCCTATAATTCACCCCTCCACTTT. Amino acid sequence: CASSPGTGQLSYNSPLHF.

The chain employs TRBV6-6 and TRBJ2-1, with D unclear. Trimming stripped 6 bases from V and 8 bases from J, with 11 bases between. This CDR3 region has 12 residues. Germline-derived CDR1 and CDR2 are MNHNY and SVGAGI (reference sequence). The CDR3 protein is CASRTLVDEQFF. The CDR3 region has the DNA TGTGCCAGCAGGACTCTGGTCGATGAGCAGTTCTTC.

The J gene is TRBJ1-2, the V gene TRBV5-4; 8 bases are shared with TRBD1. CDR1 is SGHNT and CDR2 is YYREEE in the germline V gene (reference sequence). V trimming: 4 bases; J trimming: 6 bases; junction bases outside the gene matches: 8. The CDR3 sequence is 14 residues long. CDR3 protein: CASSLSDRDNGYTF. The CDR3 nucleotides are TGTGCCAGCAGCCTGTCGGACAGGGATAATGGCTACACCTTC. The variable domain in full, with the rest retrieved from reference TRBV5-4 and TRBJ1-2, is ETGVTQSPTHLIKTRGQQVTLRCSSQSGHNTVSWYQQALGQGPQFIFQYYREEENGRGNFPPRFSGLQFPNYSSELNVNALELDDSALYLCASSLSDRDNGYTFGSGTRLTVV.

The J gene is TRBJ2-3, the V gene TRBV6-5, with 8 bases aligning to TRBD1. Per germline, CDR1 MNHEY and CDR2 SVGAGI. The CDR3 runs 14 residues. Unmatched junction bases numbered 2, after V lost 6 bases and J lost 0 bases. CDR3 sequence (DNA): TGTGCCAGCAGACAGGGGGGAAGCACAGATACGCAGTATTTT. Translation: CASRQGGSTDTQYF.

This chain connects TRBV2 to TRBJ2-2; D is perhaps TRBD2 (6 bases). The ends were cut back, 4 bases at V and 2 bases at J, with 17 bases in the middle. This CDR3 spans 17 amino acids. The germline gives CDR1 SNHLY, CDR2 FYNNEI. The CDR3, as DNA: TGTGCCAGCAGTGGGGAGGTGGAGGGCCTAAACACCGGGGAGCTGTTTTTT. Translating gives CASSGEVEGLNTGELFF.

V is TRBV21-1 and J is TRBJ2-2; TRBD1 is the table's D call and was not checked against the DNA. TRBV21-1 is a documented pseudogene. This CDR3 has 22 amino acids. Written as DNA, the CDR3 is TGTGCCAGCAGCAAAGGTAATCTGCGGGACAGGGGCCATCAACTGAACACCGGGGAGCTGTTTTTT. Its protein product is CASSKGNLRDRGHQLNTGELFF.

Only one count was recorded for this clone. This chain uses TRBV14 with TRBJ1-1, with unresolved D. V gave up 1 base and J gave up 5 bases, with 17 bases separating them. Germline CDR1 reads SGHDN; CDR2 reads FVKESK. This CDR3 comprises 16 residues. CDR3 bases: TGTGCCAGCAGCCAAGCAGATAATCCCGGAGGGACTGAAGCTTTCTTT. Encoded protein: CASSQADNPGGTEAFF.

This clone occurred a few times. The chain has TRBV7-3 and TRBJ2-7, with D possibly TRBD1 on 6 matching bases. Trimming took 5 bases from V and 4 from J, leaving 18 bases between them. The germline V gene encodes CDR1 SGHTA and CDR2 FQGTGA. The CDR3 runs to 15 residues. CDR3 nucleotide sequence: TGTGCCAGCAGCCAAGAGAGCCAGGGGCAATACGAGCAGTACTTC. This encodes CASSQESQGQYEQYF.

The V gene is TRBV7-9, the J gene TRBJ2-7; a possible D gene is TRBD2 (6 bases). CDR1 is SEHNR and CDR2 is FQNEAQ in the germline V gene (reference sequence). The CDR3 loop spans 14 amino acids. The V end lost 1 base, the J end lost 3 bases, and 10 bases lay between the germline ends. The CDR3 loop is CASSLGTTDYEQYF. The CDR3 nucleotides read TGTGCCAGCAGCTTAGGGACTACCGACTACGAGCAGTACTTC.

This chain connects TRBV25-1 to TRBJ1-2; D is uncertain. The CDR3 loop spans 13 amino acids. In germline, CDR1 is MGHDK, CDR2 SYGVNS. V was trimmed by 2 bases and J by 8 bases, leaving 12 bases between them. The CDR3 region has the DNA TGTGCCAGCAGTGAAGGCAGCGGATGGGGCTACACCTTC. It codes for CASSEGSGWGYTF.

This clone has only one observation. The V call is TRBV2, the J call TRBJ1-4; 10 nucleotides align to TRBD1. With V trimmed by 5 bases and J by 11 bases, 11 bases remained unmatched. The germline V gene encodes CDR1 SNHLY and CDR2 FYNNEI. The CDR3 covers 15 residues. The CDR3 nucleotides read TGTGCCAGCAGTCCATCCGGGACAGGGGTCAGGAAACTGTTTTTT. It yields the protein CASSPSGTGVRKLFF. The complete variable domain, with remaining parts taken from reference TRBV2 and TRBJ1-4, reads EPEVTQTPSHQVTQMGQEVILRCVPISNHLYFYWYRQILGQKVEFLVSFYNNEISEKSEIFDDQFSVERPDGSNFTLKIRSTKLEDSAMYFCASSPSGTGVRKLFFGSGTQLSVL.

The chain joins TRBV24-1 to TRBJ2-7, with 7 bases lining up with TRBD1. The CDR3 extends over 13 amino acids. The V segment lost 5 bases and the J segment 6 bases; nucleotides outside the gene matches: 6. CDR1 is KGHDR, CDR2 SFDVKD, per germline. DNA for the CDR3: TGTGCCACCAGTGTGGGGACAGCGATCGAGCAGTACTTC. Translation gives CATSVGTAIEQYF.

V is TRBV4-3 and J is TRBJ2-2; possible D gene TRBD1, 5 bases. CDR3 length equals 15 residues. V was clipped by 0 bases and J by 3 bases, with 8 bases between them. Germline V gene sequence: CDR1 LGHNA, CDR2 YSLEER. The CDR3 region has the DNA TGCGCCAGCAGCCAAGACAGGGTTGACACCGGGGAGCTGTTTTTT. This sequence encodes CASSQDRVDTGELFF.

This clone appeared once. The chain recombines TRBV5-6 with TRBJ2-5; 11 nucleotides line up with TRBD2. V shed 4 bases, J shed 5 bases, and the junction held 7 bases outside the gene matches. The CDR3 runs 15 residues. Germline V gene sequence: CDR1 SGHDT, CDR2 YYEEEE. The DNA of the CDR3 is TGTGCCAGCAGCCGAAGACTAGCGGGGACCGAGACCCAGTACTTC. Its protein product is CASSRRLAGTETQYF.